The sequence of this TCR beta chain was determined in a study of blood T cell repertoires in COVID-19. Study information: Both acute and convalescent COVID-19 samples were obtained from the United States, Italy and Spain. Sample material is recorded as cDNA or gDNA derived from T cells, B-cell-depleted T cells, or PBMCs.

Original analysis: Nucleated cell number was recorded as an estimate derived from reference gene primer amplification. TCRdb's table, derived via immunoSEQ multiplex PCR, lists solely in-frame clones and lacks some. From that table come the V and J calls and clone size; the DNA was used to work out D and trimming. The table lists over 110,000 clones, roughly 85% of them singletons, with 3% to 4.5% in the top ten. The germline V gene encodes CDR1 SGHNT and CDR2 YYREEE (reference sequence). This CDR3 is 15 amino acids long. Trimming removed 4 bases from V and 3 bases from J; junction bases left unmatched: 8.

The sample comprised peripheral blood. The V call is TRBV5-4, the J call TRBJ2-7, with TRBD2 matching over 9 bases. This receptor was identified in a man aged 55 to 70 with acute or convalescent COVID-19. In DNA form, the CDR3 reads TGTGCCAGCAGCCCCCGCGGGGGGGGATTCTACGAGCAGTACTTC. It codes for CASSPRGGGFYEQYF. The full variable domain, completed using reference TRBV5-4 and TRBJ2-7, is ETGVTQSPTHLIKTRGQQVTLRCSSQSGHNTVSWYQQALGQGPQFIFQYYREEENGRGNFPPRFSGLQFPNYSSELNVNALELDDSALYLCASSPRGGGFYEQYFGPGTRLTVT.